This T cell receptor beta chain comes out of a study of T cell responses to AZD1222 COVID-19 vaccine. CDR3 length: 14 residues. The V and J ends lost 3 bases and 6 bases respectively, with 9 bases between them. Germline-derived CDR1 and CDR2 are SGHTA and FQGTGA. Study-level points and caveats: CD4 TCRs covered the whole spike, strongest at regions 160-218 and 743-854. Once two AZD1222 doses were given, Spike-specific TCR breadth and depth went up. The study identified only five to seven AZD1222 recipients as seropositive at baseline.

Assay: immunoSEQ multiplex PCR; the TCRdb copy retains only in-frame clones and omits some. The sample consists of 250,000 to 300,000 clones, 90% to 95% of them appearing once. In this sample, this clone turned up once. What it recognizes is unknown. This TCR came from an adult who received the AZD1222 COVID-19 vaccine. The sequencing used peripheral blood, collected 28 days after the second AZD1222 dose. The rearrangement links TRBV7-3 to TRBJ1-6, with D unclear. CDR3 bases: TGTGCCAGCAGCTTGTTGGGGAGTAATTCACCCCTCCACTTT. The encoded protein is CASSLLGSNSPLHF.